Shown below are 32 T cell receptor beta chains from a single sample sequenced in a study of T-cell memory formation after mild COVID-19. MiXCR was run by TCRdb on the 5' RACE reads, yielding one entry per CDR3 protein. The table has hundreds of thousands of distinct CDR3 sequences, under 30% seen once. The sample comprised PBMCs or a T cell subset sorted from them (not recorded which). The receptors originated from an adult woman who had mild COVID-19 (a few samples of this study predate the infection). Cell type and time point are not known.

As DNA, the CDR3 is TGTGCCAGCAGTTTATCCCTAGCGGGAGGGCCTCAAAATACGCAGTATTTT. This translates into CASSLSLAGGPQNTQYF. V usage is TRBV27 and J usage is TRBJ2-3; 12 bases agree with TRBD2. CDR1 and CDR2 from the germline V gene are MNHEY and SMNVEV (reference sequence). V lost 0 bases, J lost 7 bases, and 8 bases stayed unmatched. This CDR3 contains 17 residues.

The chain is built from TRBV18 and TRBJ2-3; 10 bases fit TRBD2. The CDR3 loop spans 18 amino acids. Trimming took 1 base from V and 0 from J; bases not matched to a gene: 7. CDR1 KGHSH and CDR2 LQKENI come from the germline V gene. The CDR3 reads CASSPRASGGASTDTQYF. In nucleotides, the CDR3 is TGTGCCAGCTCACCACGGGCTAGCGGGGGAGCTAGCACAGATACGCAGTATTTT.

CDR3 sequence reads: CASSLRATWAPEQYF. The CDR3 nucleotides read TGTGCCAGCAGCCTCCGGGCGACTTGGGCGCCCGAGCAGTACTTC. This chain links TRBV7-8 with TRBJ2-7; D is unresolved. CDR1 SGHVS and CDR2 FQNEAQ come from the germline V gene. The CDR3 has 15 amino acids. Trimming pared 5 bases from V and 6 bases from J, leaving 20 bases between.

This clonotype was seen only a few times. The CDR3 spells CASSQEGTFQETQYF. CDR3 DNA sequence: TGTGCCAGCAGCCAAGAGGGCACCTTCCAAGAGACCCAGTACTTC. The chain has TRBV3-1 and TRBJ2-5, with D hard to call. The germline V and J ends were trimmed by 0 bases and 1 base, with 9 bases remaining between them. The CDR3 totals 15 residues. Germline values: CDR1 LGHDT, CDR2 YNNKEL (reference sequence).

The chain employs TRBV20-1 and TRBJ2-1; possible D gene TRBD2, 6 bases. In germline, CDR1 is DFQATT, CDR2 SNEGSKA (reference sequence). CDR3 length: 15 amino acids. Trimming left V 6 bases short and J 3 bases short, with 18 bases between. The CDR3 coding sequence is TGCAGTGCCCCAAGCTGGGGAGGTCGCTACAATGAGCAGTTCTTC. This gives the protein CSAPSWGGRYNEQFF.

This clonotype was detected a few times. The V call is TRBV11-3, the J call TRBJ2-3, with TRBD2 identical over 9 bases. There are 15 residues in the CDR3. Trimming removed 8 bases from V and 2 bases from J; junction bases left unmatched: 8. Germline V gives CDR1 SGHNT, CDR2 YENEEA. The CDR3 DNA follows: TGTGCCAGCTCATGGCGGGAGGGCCCCACAGATACGCAGTATTTT. Residues: CASSWREGPTDTQYF.

The rearrangement joins TRBV6-6 to TRBJ2-3; weak D call: TRBD2 (6 bases). V was pared by 10 bases and J by 2 bases, with 16 bases between. The CDR3 covers 14 residues. Looked up from germline, CDR1 is MNHNY and CDR2 is SVGAGI (reference sequence). The CDR3 loop reads CATRDGLITDTQYF. The CDR3 DNA is TGTGCCACCAGAGATGGACTAATCACAGATACGCAGTATTTT.

The CDR3 reads CASSPLEPSSTDTQYF. CDR3 coding DNA: TGTGCCAGCAGTCCCCTAGAACCCTCCAGCACAGATACGCAGTATTTT. The V call is TRBV28, the J call TRBJ2-3; D remains ambiguous. This CDR3 region has 16 residues. Deletions cut 5 bases from V and 0 bases from J, with 15 bases between. Germline CDR1 is MDHEN and CDR2 is SYDVKM. Full variable domain (rest looked up from reference TRBV28 and TRBJ2-3): DVKVTQSSRYLVKRTGEKVFLECVQDMDHENMFWYRQDPGLGLRLIYFSYDVKMKEKGDIPEGYSVSREKKERFSLILESASTNQTSMYLCASSPLEPSSTDTQYFGPGTRLTVL.

The table lists this clonotype with a few counts. The chain employs TRBV7-9 and TRBJ2-5; D not resolved. The germline V gene encodes CDR1 SEHNR and CDR2 FQNEAQ (reference sequence). With 4 bases removed from V and 5 bases from J, the gap between germline ends came to 17 bases. There are 15 residues in the CDR3. Here the CDR3 reads CASSSPMGIEETQYF. DNA of the CDR3: TGTGCCAGCAGCTCCCCGATGGGGATCGAGGAGACCCAGTACTTC.

This clonotype was detected only a few times. This chain joins TRBV5-1 and TRBJ2-3, with 9 nucleotides matching TRBD1. CDR1 and CDR2 from the germline V gene are SGHRS and YFSETQ. Losses at the gene ends were 1 base for V and 6 bases for J; bases not matched to a gene: 9. The CDR3 has 16 residues. The CDR3 DNA is TGCGCCAGCAGCTTGCCCGGACAGGGGTTGTCTGATACGCAGTATTTT. This encodes CASSLPGQGLSDTQYF.

The sample holds a few counts of this clonotype. The genes are TRBV4-1 and TRBJ2-2; tentative D call: TRBD1 (6 bases). V shed 0 bases and J shed 0 bases, with 8 bases lying between them. The CDR3 has 16 amino acids. The germline V gene encodes CDR1 MGHRA and CDR2 YSYEKL. CDR3 in DNA: TGCGCCAGCAGCCAAGAGGGACATACGAACACCGGGGAGCTGTTTTTT. This encodes CASSQEGHTNTGELFF.

This clonotype was seen a handful of times. The chain uses TRBV27 and TRBJ2-3; D is ambiguous. Germline V CDR1 and CDR2: MNHEY, SMNVEV (reference sequence). V lost 6 bases and J lost 0, with 7 bases in between. CDR3 length: 13 residues. DNA for the CDR3: TGTGCCAGCAGACGTAGTAGCACAGATACGCAGTATTTT. This codes for CASRRSSTDTQYF.

V is TRBV12-3 or TRBV12-4 and J is TRBJ1-2, with D unresolved. The CDR3 length is 12 residues. Trimming shortened V by 1 base and J by 8 bases, and 8 bases separated the two germline ends. The chain's CDR3 is CASSLEVLGYTF. The CDR3 nucleotides are TGTGCCAGCAGTTTAGAGGTACTGGGCTACACCTTC.

J is TRBJ1-3 and V is TRBV14; D unclear. Germline CDR1 reads SGHDN; CDR2 reads FVKESK. This CDR3 contains 12 residues. V was pared by 4 bases and J by 15 bases, with 16 bases between. As DNA, the CDR3 is TGTGCCAGCAGCCCGGACCGACAATCACAATATTTT. It is translated as CASSPDRQSQYF.

This clonotype has more than one count but fewer than ten. V and J are TRBV5-1 and TRBJ2-1, with 15 bases lining up with TRBD2. The CDR3 loop spans 16 amino acids. CDR1 is SGHRS, CDR2 YFSETQ, per germline. Losses at the gene ends were 5 bases for V and 5 bases for J; bases not matched to a gene: 5. CDR3 in DNA: TGCGCCAGCAGGTCGGGACTAGCGGGGGGAAACAATGAGCAGTTCTTC. Translating it yields CASRSGLAGGNNEQFF.

The chain joins TRBV12-3 or TRBV12-4 to TRBJ2-1; possibly TRBD2 for D (5 bases). This CDR3 is built from 14 residues. Trimming pared 8 bases from V and 0 bases from J, leaving 11 bases between. CDR3: CASSRRFSYNEQFF. The CDR3 coding sequence is TGTGCCAGCTCCCGGAGGTTCTCCTACAATGAGCAGTTCTTC.

The V and J genes are TRBV30 and TRBJ1-3; D may be TRBD1 (6 bases). CDR1 is GTSNPN, CDR2 SVGIG, per germline (reference sequence). V was pared by 2 bases and J by 0 bases, with 14 bases between. There are 16 residues in the CDR3. The CDR3: CAWSFLGAFSGNTIYF. CDR3 nucleotides: TGTGCCTGGAGTTTTTTGGGGGCCTTCTCTGGAAACACCATATATTTT.

V is TRBV10-3 and J is TRBJ2-5; 7 bases are a match to TRBD1. After removal of 10 bases from V and 3 bases from J, the junction contained 5 bases not matched to a gene. Looked up from germline, CDR1 is ENHRY and CDR2 is SYGVKD. This CDR3 contains 12 residues. The CDR3 DNA sequence: TGTGCCACCTCAGGGGGTGAAGAGACCCAGTACTTC. Protein sequence: CATSGGEETQYF.

The V gene is TRBV27, the J gene TRBJ1-1; 7 nucleotides match TRBD1. The CDR3 has 14 residues. Trimming took 7 bases from V and 4 from J; bases not matched to a gene: 9. Germline V lookup: CDR1 MNHEY, CDR2 SMNVEV (reference sequence). The CDR3 protein is CASIKQGMGTEAFF. The CDR3, as DNA: TGTGCCAGCATAAAACAGGGGATGGGCACTGAAGCTTTCTTT.

There are a few counts of this clonotype. The CDR3 nucleotides read TGTGCCACCTTATCCCAGGGTCGTGGCTACACCTTC. It is translated as CATLSQGRGYTF. The rearrangement joins TRBV10-3 to TRBJ1-2, with D maybe TRBD1 (5 bases). Deletions cut 10 bases from V and 7 bases from J, with 16 bases between. CDR3 length: 12 residues. Germline assignment: CDR1 ENHRY and CDR2 SYGVKD.

The rearrangement uses TRBV27 and TRBJ2-7, with D perhaps TRBD1 or TRBD2 (5 bases each). The V and J ends lost 4 bases and 4 bases respectively, with 14 bases between them. The CDR3 loop spans 14 amino acids. Per germline, CDR1 MNHEY and CDR2 SMNVEV (reference sequence). CDR3 DNA: TGTGCCAGCAGTTCGTCAGGGTGGGGGTACGAGCAGTACTTC. Its translation: CASSSSGWGYEQYF.

The rearrangement joins TRBV5-1 to TRBJ2-1; TRBD2 agrees at 9 bases. V was clipped by 7 bases and J by 3 bases; unmatched bases: 5. This CDR3 has 14 amino acids. CDR1 SGHRS and CDR2 YFSETQ come from the germline V gene. The CDR3 DNA reads TGCGCCAGCTCCGGGACTAGCCTCTACAATGAGCAGTTCTTC. It is translated as CASSGTSLYNEQFF. Full variable domain (outside the CDR3, taken from reference TRBV5-1 and TRBJ2-1): KAGVTQTPRYLIKTRGQQVTLSCSPISGHRSVSWYQQTPGQGLQFLFEYFSETQRNKGNFPGRFSGRQFSNSRSEMNVSTLELGDSALYLCASSGTSLYNEQFFGPGTRLTVL.

As to this clonotype: One end of the junction varies from germline; a read error may be responsible. The gene calls are TRBV7-2 and TRBJ1-4; no definite D call. The CDR3 totals 13 residues. Germline CDR1 SGHTA, CDR2 FQGNSA. CDR3 amino acids: CASSLGPGEKLYF. The DNA for the CDR3 is TGTGCCAGCAGCTTAGGTCCGGGAGAAAAACTGTATTTT.

The table lists this clonotype with many counts. The J gene is TRBJ2-1, the V gene TRBV6-5, with TRBD2 identical over 9 bases. This CDR3 comprises 16 residues. After removal of 4 bases from V and 3 bases from J, the junction contained 7 bases not matched to a gene. The germline gives CDR1 MNHEY, CDR2 SVGAGI. CDR3 sequence reads: CASSSLTSGYYNEQFF. The CDR3, as DNA: TGTGCCAGCAGTTCACTGACTAGCGGATACTACAATGAGCAGTTCTTC.

A few counts support this clonotype. The CDR3 DNA follows: TGCGCCAGCAGCTGGACAGCAAGAAAGGGGAGCCAAGAGACCCAGTACTTC. Its protein product is CASSWTARKGSQETQYF. The chain combines TRBV5-1 with TRBJ2-5, with D tentatively TRBD1 (6 bases). CDR3 size: 17 residues. The V and J ends lost 3 bases and 1 base respectively, with 19 bases between them. Germline V lookup: CDR1 SGHRS, CDR2 YFSETQ. Full variable domain (remainder filled in from reference TRBV5-1 and TRBJ2-5): KAGVTQTPRYLIKTRGQQVTLSCSPISGHRSVSWYQQTPGQGLQFLFEYFSETQRNKGNFPGRFSGRQFSNSRSEMNVSTLELGDSALYLCASSWTARKGSQETQYFGPGTRLLVL.

This clonotype was counted between two and nine times. The chain carries TRBV6-5 and TRBJ1-2, with 10 bases aligning to TRBD1. V lost 0 bases and J lost 4; bases outside the gene matches: 5. CDR3 length: 16 amino acids. The germline V gene encodes CDR1 MNHEY and CDR2 SVGAGI. The CDR3: CASSYSGTGATYGYTF. The CDR3 nucleotides are TGTGCCAGCAGTTACTCCGGGACAGGGGCGACCTATGGCTACACCTTC.

V and J are TRBV7-3 and TRBJ2-2, with a weak D call TRBD1 (6 bases). The CDR3 contains 15 residues. In germline, CDR1 is SGHTA, CDR2 FQGTGA. V lost 5 bases, J lost 5 bases, and 15 bases lay in between. CDR3: CASSASGTRTGELFF. CDR3 in DNA: TGTGCCAGCAGCGCGTCCGGGACAAGGACCGGGGAGCTGTTTTTT.

V usage is TRBV24-1 and J usage is TRBJ2-1; the D is unclear. The CDR3 contains 14 residues. V was pared by 4 bases and J by 7 bases, with 13 bases between. Germline V gives CDR1 KGHDR, CDR2 SFDVKD. The CDR3 DNA reads TGTGCCACCAGTGAACCCGGGTTAACTAATGAGCAGTTCTTC. Translated: CATSEPGLTNEQFF.

This clonotype was observed a few times. The V and J genes are TRBV7-2 and TRBJ2-2; D may match TRBD1 or TRBD2 (5 bases each). V lost 3 bases and J 6 bases, leaving 11 bases between the germline ends. CDR1 is SGHTA, CDR2 FQGNSA, per germline. This CDR3 region has 14 residues. The CDR3 sequence: CASSFPGRSGELFF. CDR3 nucleotides: TGTGCCAGCAGCTTCCCGGGGCGGTCCGGGGAGCTGTTTTTT. Based on the CDR3 plus reference TRBV7-2 and TRBJ2-2, the full variable domain is GAGVSQSPSNKVTEKGKDVELRCDPISGHTALYWYRQSLGQGLEFLIYFQGNSAPDKSGLPSDRFSAERTGGSVSTLTIQRTQQEDSAVYLCASSFPGRSGELFFGEGSRLTVL.

V gene TRBV20-1 combines with J gene TRBJ1-1, with a tentative D call TRBD1 (6 bases). Germline CDR1 and CDR2: DFQATT and SNEGSKA (reference sequence). Trimming took 2 bases from V and 14 from J, leaving 27 bases between them. The CDR3 is 15 residues long. The CDR3 protein is CSARILTGTTGGAFF. In DNA, the CDR3 is TGCAGTGCTAGAATACTGACAGGCACAACGGGGGGTGCATTCTTT.

The chain has TRBV20-1 and TRBJ2-1; D gene uncertain. Per germline, CDR1 DFQATT and CDR2 SNEGSKA (reference sequence). The CDR3 consists of 15 residues. The ends were cut back, 4 bases at V and 2 bases at J, with 15 bases in the middle. The CDR3 coding sequence is TGCAGTGCTACGTCTGGACGGCTCCCCTACAATGAGCAGTTCTTC. Translation gives CSATSGRLPYNEQFF.

The chain combines TRBV24-1 with TRBJ2-3; the D call may be TRBD1 or TRBD2 (6 bases each). V lost 1 base, J lost 1 base, and 11 bases lay in between. CDR3 length: 16 amino acids. Germline V gene sequence: CDR1 KGHDR, CDR2 SFDVKD. In DNA, the CDR3 is TGTGCCACCAGTGATTTTACGGGGGCGCGCACAGATACGCAGTATTTT. Its translation is CATSDFTGARTDTQYF.